This T cell receptor (beta chain) stems from a study of post-analysis software for immune sequencing data. Looking at the study overall: The courses of disease that were included comprised relapsing-remitting, secondary progressive and progressive-relapsing multiple sclerosis.

Study findings and constraints: The study found significantly lower normalized Chao1 diversity in multiple sclerosis patients than in controls. Patients carried roughly 5 TRBV segments more frequently than controls did, and TRBV5-6, TRBV5-1 and TRBV20-1 were among them. Batch-matched samples strongly co-clustered by F measure.

The V gene end was trimmed by 3 bases and the J gene end by 4 bases; junction bases not matched to a gene: 10. Germline CDR1 SGHKS, CDR2 YYEKEE (reference sequence). This CDR3 has 17 residues. Unique molecular identifiers tagged the TCR beta cDNA libraries. Input amounts of about 0.95 to 11 million T cells were used. These gave some 500,000 cDNA molecules, so each molecule approximated one T cell. A single record per CDR3 protein comes from TCRdb applying MiXCR to the PCR reads. The data show hundreds of thousands of distinct CDR3 sequences, around 64% seen once. Concerning this clonotype: The antigen remains undetermined.

The sequence was collected from a girl aged 2-15 years with multiple sclerosis. The sequencing input was blood. The V call is TRBV5-5, the J call TRBJ2-6; 7 bases are a match to TRBD1. This chain's CDR3 is CASSYGSTGTGANVLTF. The CDR3 bases are TGTGCCAGCAGCTACGGGTCGACAGGGACCGGGGCCAACGTCCTGACTTTC.